A single sample gave rise to the 21 T cell receptor beta chains below, sequenced in a study of T cell responses to AZD1222 COVID-19 vaccine. Using immunoSEQ multiplex PCR, the repertoire was profiled, and TCRdb retains in-frame clones only, with some absent. The sample carries 100,000 to 150,000 clones, roughly 87% recorded once. Sequenced here: peripheral blood, sampled on day 0 of AZD1222 vaccination. The receptors were gathered from an adult in good health.

Concerning this clone itself: The conserved closing phenylalanine or tryptophan is absent in this CDR3, likely reflecting a read error. The chain has TRBV5-8 and TRBJ2-3; 10 nucleotides match TRBD2. The CDR3 is 15 amino acids. In germline, CDR1 is SGHTS, CDR2 YDEGEE. The J segment lost 10 bases and the V segment lost 5 bases, leaving 13 bases of the junction unmatched. CDR3 DNA sequence: TGTGCCAGCAGGAAAGAAGCGGGAGGGGGCGTACCGCAGTATTCT. The encoded protein is CASRKEAGGGVPQYS.

The J gene is TRBJ1-2, the V gene TRBV6-5, with D uncertain. The CDR3 has 14 amino acids. Germline V CDR1 and CDR2: MNHEY, SVGAGI. Trimming pared 0 bases from V and 5 bases from J, leaving 10 bases between. CDR3 protein: CASSYSSSGYGYTF. The DNA for the CDR3 is TGTGCCAGCAGTTACTCAAGCTCGGGGTATGGCTACACCTTC.

This clone appeared a single time. The rearrangement links TRBV9 to TRBJ1-1; D unclear. Trimming took 0 bases from V and 0 from J, leaving 3 bases between them. Germline CDR1 and CDR2: SGDLS and YYNGEE. The CDR3 spans 13 residues. This CDR3 is CASSVEMNTEAFF. The CDR3 DNA sequence: TGTGCCAGCAGCGTAGAAATGAACACTGAAGCTTTCTTT.

The chain carries TRBV3-1 (or the pseudogene TRBV3-2) and TRBJ1-2; 8 positions match TRBD1. V trimming: 4 bases; J trimming: 1 base; junction bases outside the gene matches: 5. Germline V gene lookup returns CDR1 LGHDT and CDR2 YNNKEL (reference sequence). The CDR3 sequence is 15 residues long. CDR3 sequence: CASSPGTGGNYGYTF. The DNA of the CDR3 is TGTGCCAGCAGCCCCGGGACAGGAGGTAACTATGGCTACACCTTC.

As concerns this clone: Other DNA sequences in the same sample also yield this CDR3. CDR3 in amino acids: CASSLGLASYEQYF. In DNA form, the CDR3 reads TGTGCCAGCAGCTTAGGGCTAGCATCCTACGAGCAGTACTTC. This sequence joins TRBV7-6 and TRBJ2-7, with a tentative D call TRBD2 (5 bases). The ends were cut back, 1 base at V and 1 base at J, with 8 bases in the middle. The CDR3 length is 14 residues. Germline values: CDR1 SGHVS, CDR2 FNYEAQ.

This clone was seen just once. This chain joins TRBV19 and TRBJ2-7; 9 bases map to TRBD1. Germline loops: CDR1 LNHDA, CDR2 SQIVND (reference sequence). This CDR3 has 15 amino acids. Trimming took 5 bases from V and 6 from J; bases not matched to a gene: 11. Here the CDR3 DNA reads TGTGCCAGTAGTTACGGACAGGGGAGGGGAGGCGAGCAGTACTTC. Its translation: CASSYGQGRGGEQYF.

V usage is TRBV27 and J usage is TRBJ2-3; D might be TRBD1 (6 bases). Germline values: CDR1 MNHEY, CDR2 SMNVEV (reference sequence). This CDR3 comprises 16 residues. Trimming shortened V by 7 bases and J by 0 bases, and 17 bases separated the two germline ends. CDR3 DNA: TGTGCCAGCACTAAAAGGGGGATTACTAGCACAGATACGCAGTATTTT. It translates to CASTKRGITSTDTQYF.

The V call is TRBV7-9, the J call TRBJ1-4, with 7 nucleotides matching TRBD1. Germline CDR1 and CDR2: SEHNR and FQNEAQ (reference sequence). The CDR3 covers 14 residues. After removal of 5 bases from V and 7 bases from J, the junction contained 7 bases not matched to a gene. CDR3 bases: TGTGCCAGCAGCCGTGGACAGGACAGTGAAAAACTGTTTTTT. Protein product: CASSRGQDSEKLFF.

This chain connects TRBV28 to TRBJ2-5, with 9 bases fitting TRBD1. V dropped 8 bases and J dropped 4; count of bases not matched to a gene: 5. CDR1 is MDHEN and CDR2 is SYDVKM in the germline V gene. This CDR3 spans 13 amino acids. In DNA form, the CDR3 reads TGTGCCAGCGTACCGGGACAGGGAGAGACCCAGTACTTC. Translated, it gives CASVPGQGETQYF.

This chain joins TRBV28 and TRBJ1-2, with D maybe TRBD1 (5 bases). Between the trimmed V and J ends, which lost 2 bases and 8 bases, there was a span of 15 bases. The germline gives CDR1 MDHEN, CDR2 SYDVKM. The length of the CDR3 is 14 residues. CDR3 sequence reads: CASSLAGPGGGYTF. CDR3 sequence (DNA): TGTGCCAGCAGTTTAGCGGGGCCGGGAGGCGGCTACACCTTC.

This sequence joins TRBV12-5 and TRBJ2-7, with 7 bases that match TRBD1. The V gene's germline CDR1 is LGHNT and CDR2 FRNRAP. J was trimmed by 7 bases and V by 2 bases; bases with no gene match: 14. This CDR3 is 16 amino acids long. The CDR3 reads CASGLSRDSGSGEQYF. DNA for the CDR3: TGTGCTAGTGGTTTGTCCAGGGACAGCGGCTCAGGGGAGCAGTACTTC.

The V call is TRBV4-2, the J call TRBJ1-6, with 9 nucleotides matching TRBD1. CDR1 LGHNA and CDR2 YNFKEQ come from the germline V gene. This CDR3 spans 14 amino acids. The trim removed 3 bases at V and 7 bases at J, leaving 1 base unmatched. The chain's CDR3 is CASSHGQGNSPLHF. CDR3 in DNA: TGTGCCAGCAGCCATGGACAGGGGAATTCACCCCTCCACTTT.

This chain connects TRBV6-4 to TRBJ2-1; the match to TRBD1 covers 9 bases. CDR1 MRHNA and CDR2 SNTAGT come from the germline V gene. The CDR3 sequence is 15 residues long. Trimming at V came to 0 bases and at J to 6 bases, leaving 3 bases not matched to a gene. The CDR3: CASSDSTGGGNEQFF. The CDR3 DNA follows: TGTGCCAGCAGTGACTCGACAGGGGGTGGCAATGAGCAGTTCTTC.

This clone has just one count. The chain uses TRBV5-4 and TRBJ1-2; no firm D call. V was pared by 1 base and J by 5 bases, with 12 bases between. Germline V lookup: CDR1 SGHNT, CDR2 YYREEE (reference sequence). The CDR3 contains 14 residues. The chain's CDR3 is CASSLRLGEYGYTF. In nucleotides, the CDR3 is TGTGCCAGCAGCTTGCGCTTGGGTGAATATGGCTACACCTTC.

This sequence joins TRBV11-3 and TRBJ2-3, with 10 bases matching TRBD1. Germline CDR1 is SGHNT and CDR2 is YENEEA. V was pared by 7 bases and J by 4 bases, with 11 bases of the junction left unmatched. This CDR3 has 16 amino acids. The CDR3 bases are TGTGCCAGCAAGAGTCGGAGACAGGGGGCTTCAGATACGCAGTATTTT. This translates into CASKSRRQGASDTQYF. Supplemented by reference TRBV11-3 and TRBJ2-3, the full variable domain reads EAGVVQSPRYKIIEKKQPVAFWCNPISGHNTLYWYLQNLGQGPELLIRYENEEAVDDSQLPKDRFSAERLKGVDSTLKIQPAELGDSAVYLCASKSRRQGASDTQYFGPGTRLTVL.

This sequence joins TRBV7-2 and TRBJ2-5; 9 nucleotides line up with TRBD1. Germline V gene lookup returns CDR1 SGHTA and CDR2 FQGNSA. CDR3 length: 14 residues. V trimming: 4 bases; J trimming: 5 bases; junction bases outside the gene matches: 5. The CDR3 region is CASSYRDREETQYF. CDR3 in DNA: TGTGCCAGCAGCTACCGGGACAGGGAGGAGACCCAGTACTTC.

This sequence joins TRBV2 and TRBJ2-7, with 10 bases that match TRBD1. CDR3 length equals 18 residues. After removal of 1 base from V and 0 bases from J, the junction contained 9 bases not matched to a gene. Germline CDR1 SNHLY, CDR2 FYNNEI. CDR3 sequence: CASSEGPGQGPLSYEQYF. CDR3 nucleotides: TGTGCCAGCAGTGAAGGTCCGGGACAGGGGCCCCTCTCCTACGAGCAGTACTTC.

This chain uses TRBV11-3 with TRBJ2-7, with 13 bases fitting TRBD2. Trimming took 5 bases from V and 3 from J; bases not matched to a gene: 7. The germline V gene encodes CDR1 SGHNT and CDR2 YENEEA. CDR3 length: 16 amino acids. The CDR3 coding sequence is TGTGCCAGCAGCGCACGGACTAGCGGGAGTCTCTACGAGCAGTACTTC. It codes for CASSARTSGSLYEQYF.

The J gene is TRBJ2-1, the V gene TRBV11-3; D might be TRBD1 (5 bases). This CDR3 comprises 15 residues. V was clipped by 2 bases and J by 5 bases, with 13 bases between them. Germline V gene sequence: CDR1 SGHNT, CDR2 YENEEA. The CDR3 is CASSLRVGQDNEQFF. Written as DNA, the CDR3 is TGTGCCAGCAGCTTAAGGGTGGGGCAGGACAATGAGCAGTTCTTC.

The chain is built from TRBV19 and TRBJ1-4; possible D gene TRBD1, 6 bases. This CDR3 has 15 residues. With 5 bases removed from V and 7 bases from J, the gap between germline ends came to 17 bases. Germline V gives CDR1 LNHDA, CDR2 SQIVND (reference sequence). The CDR3 nucleotides read TGTGCCAGTAGTCCCAGGGACAAGGACCCTGAAAAACTGTTTTTT. This translates into CASSPRDKDPEKLFF.

The rearrangement uses TRBV21-1 and TRBJ2-2; TRBD2 is the table's D call, not checked against the DNA. TRBV21-1 represents a pseudogene. The CDR3 has 13 amino acids. The CDR3 region is CASSKPRYGELFF. CDR3 nucleotide sequence: TGTGCCAGCAGCAAACCCCGGTACGGGGAGCTGTTTTTT.